This T cell receptor beta chain was obtained from a study of siplizumab effects on memory and regulatory T cells. Findings of the study overall: Significantly reduced by siplizumab was the cumulative frequency of alloreactive sequences, namely those traceable to unstimulated CD4+ memory cells. Roughly 80-97% of proliferating CD4+ or CD8+ clones lacked an assignable naive or memory phenotype.

This clone came up a few times. Its antigen is as yet unknown. Generated by immunoSEQ multiplex PCR, the TCRdb table keeps only in-frame clones and is missing some. Of around 100,000 clones listed, about 94% are singletons. CDR1 and CDR2 from the germline V gene are SGHRS and YFSETQ. The V and J ends lost 8 bases and 0 bases, in that order; junction bases with no gene match: 8. There are 14 residues in the CDR3. The TCR sequence derives from a human donor in good health. The sequenced sample was non-Treg CD4+ T cells sorted from blood. This rearrangement joins TRBV5-1 to TRBJ2-7, with 7 bases identical to TRBD2. CDR3 nucleotide sequence: TGCGCCAGTTCCCGGGAGGTAGCCTCCTACGAGCAGTACTTC. Translating it yields CASSREVASYEQYF.